The rows below give T cell receptor beta chains drawn from one sample of a study of cytomegalovirus exposure and HLA in healthy donors. This table comes from immunoSEQ multiplex PCR, and its TCRdb copy is limited to in-frame clones, with some not included. The table lists 100,000 to 150,000 clones, approximately 80% of them singletons. Sequencing was done on a sample of PBMCs. The source of these receptors is a woman in her thirties or forties in good health and CMV-seropositive. Both conserved end residues are part of each CDR3. D genes are given only for firm matches. Clone size appears in some rows only: once, few, many, or a class for an expanded clone.

cdr3_length,j_call,v_call,clone_size,d_call,cdr3_nt,cdr3_aa
16,TRBJ1-5,TRBV4-1,-,-,TGCGCCAGCAGCCAAGTGCCCGGGGATAGCAATCAGCCCCAGCATTTT,CASSQVPGDSNQPQHF
14,TRBJ1-4,TRBV2,-,TRBD1,TGTGCCAGCAGGGCAGGGACAGGGAGTGACGAACTGTTTTTT,CASRAGTGSDELFF
14,TRBJ2-5,TRBV28,once,-,TGTGCCACGTGCCGTCCGGGGGAACAAGAGACCCAGTACTTC,CATCRPGEQETQYF
18,TRBJ2-3,TRBV4-1,-,TRBD2,TGCGCCAGCAGCCAAGGGGGACTAGCGGGGGGCGGGGCAGATACGCAGTATTTT,CASSQGGLAGGGADTQYF
12,TRBJ2-5,TRBV7-9,-,-,TGTGCCAGCAGCCCCGAGGGCTATGGACAGTACTTC,CASSPEGYGQYF
12,TRBJ2-7,TRBV18,few,TRBD1,TGTGCCAGCTCATCAGGGGGCTCCGAGCAGTACTTC,CASSSGGSEQYF
14,TRBJ1-1,TRBV5-1,few,-,TGCGCCAGCAGCTTTGGAGCGGGGAACACTGAAGCTTTCTTT,CASSFGAGNTEAFF
10,TRBJ1-1,TRBV2,-,TRBD1,TGTGCCAGCAGTACAGGGGTAGCTTTCTTT,CASSTGVAFF
11,TRBJ2-3,TRBV20-1,-,-,TGCAGTGCTAGTCGCGGAGATACGCAGTATTTT,CSASRGDTQYF
12,TRBJ2-7,TRBV23-1,once,-,TGCGCCAGCAGTCACCAGGGGAACGAGCAGTACTTC,CASSHQGNEQYF
15,TRBJ1-6,TRBV6-5,-,TRBD1,TGTGCCAGCAGACGCCCAGGGGGCGAGAATTCACCCCTCCACTTT,CASRRPGGENSPLHF
16,TRBJ1-3,TRBV5-6,-,-,TGTGCCAGCAGCTTGTTTGTGGGGAGTATCGGAAACACCATATATTTT,CASSLFVGSIGNTIYF
15,TRBJ2-2,TRBV7-2,-,-,TGTGCCAGCAGCTCAGCCGTCGGGGACACCGGGGAGCTGTTTTTT,CASSSAVGDTGELFF
15,TRBJ2-5,TRBV27,-,TRBD2,TGTGCCAGCAGTTTACTGCGGGAGGCACCAGAGACCCAGTACTTC,CASSLLREAPETQYF
18,TRBJ2-7,TRBV28,-,-,TGTGCCAGCAGTTTATTATCTTACGGCAGGTCTTCCTCCTACGAGCAGTACTTC,CASSLLSYGRSSSYEQYF
14,TRBJ2-3,TRBV5-4,-,-,TGTGCCAGCAGCTTTACAGGCCCCACAGATACGCAGTATTTT,CASSFTGPTDTQYF
12,TRBJ1-1,TRBV9,-,-,TGTGCCAGCAGCGTAGGGAGGACTGAAGCTTTCTTT,CASSVGRTEAFF
13,TRBJ1-1,TRBV7-6,-,-,TGTGCCAGCAGTTCGGTCCTTAACACTGAAGCTTTCTTT,CASSSVLNTEAFF
12,TRBJ2-7,TRBV29-1,-,TRBD2,TGCAGCGTTGTAGGCGGGGGGAGCGAGCAGTACTTC,CSVVGGGSEQYF
15,TRBJ1-1,TRBV11-1,-,-,TGTGCCAGCAGCCCTTCCCAGGGGTTGAACACTGAAGCTTTCTTT,CASSPSQGLNTEAFF
18,TRBJ1-4,TRBV5-1,-,TRBD1,TGCGCCAGCAGCTACCACCGGTCGGGGGGGACAGAAAATGAAAAACTGTTTTTT,CASSYHRSGGTENEKLFF
14,TRBJ2-5,TRBV13,-,-,TGTGCCAGCAGCTTAGTTTCTAGCCGGGGGACCCAGTACTTC,CASSLVSSRGTQYF
14,TRBJ2-3,TRBV29-1,-,-,TGCAGCGTTGACGCAGTCCACGGGGGAGATACGCAGTATTTT,CSVDAVHGGDTQYF
14,TRBJ2-7,TRBV30,few,-,TGTGCCTGGTCCCCGGGGGGCGGTAGCTACGAGCAGTACTTC,CAWSPGGGSYEQYF
16,TRBJ2-5,TRBV9,-,TRBD1,TGTGCCAGCAGCGCCCACTCAGGGGGCCGGCAAGAGACCCAGTACTTC,CASSAHSGGRQETQYF
16,TRBJ2-7,TRBV4-3,-,TRBD1,TGCGCCAGCAGCCAATTCCGGGACAGAAGCTCCTACGAGCAGTACTTC,CASSQFRDRSSYEQYF